These 5 T cell receptor beta chains were all obtained from the same sample, sequenced in a study of T cells in narcolepsy. Profiling relied on immunoSEQ multiplex PCR, and the TCRdb table lists in-frame clones only, not all of them. The sample gives some 16,000 clones, about 85% of which show up once; 30% to 40% is in the top ten. Sequencing was performed on memory (CD45RA-) CD4+ T cells from blood. The receptors were sampled from a human donor in good health.

In this sample, this clone turned up a few times. The chain links TRBV10-3 to TRBJ1-2; 8 positions match TRBD1. V shed 7 bases and J 6 bases; nucleotides not matched to a gene: 7. Per the germline V gene, CDR1 is ENHRY and CDR2 is SYGVKD. CDR3 size: 13 residues. Here the CDR3 DNA reads TGTGCCATCAAGGTTCCGGACAGGGATGGCTACACCTTC. Protein: CAIKVPDRDGYTF.

This clone showed up just a few times. J is TRBJ2-5 and V is TRBV9; D gene unclear. Deletions cut 3 bases from V and 2 bases from J, with 11 bases between. There are 14 residues in the CDR3. Germline CDR1 is SGDLS and CDR2 is YYNGEE. CDR3 residues: CASSGAATQETQYF. CDR3 nucleotides: TGTGCCAGCAGCGGGGCCGCGACTCAAGAGACCCAGTACTTC.

V and J are TRBV2 and TRBJ2-7, with a possible D match to TRBD1 (6 bases). The CDR3 has 14 amino acids. Germline V gene data show CDR1 as SNHLY and CDR2 as FYNNEI. The germline V and J ends were trimmed by 4 bases and 6 bases, with 16 bases remaining between them. CDR3 sequence: CASSGGQGNGEQYF. The CDR3 coding sequence is TGTGCCAGCAGTGGAGGGCAGGGGAACGGCGAGCAGTACTTC. Full variable domain (outside the CDR3, taken from reference TRBV2 and TRBJ2-7): EPEVTQTPSHQVTQMGQEVILRCVPISNHLYFYWYRQILGQKVEFLVSFYNNEISEKSEIFDDQFSVERPDGSNFTLKIRSTKLEDSAMYFCASSGGQGNGEQYFGPGTRLTVT.

V is TRBV7-9 and J is TRBJ1-1; 7 bases line up with TRBD1. CDR3 length: 14 amino acids. The V gene end was trimmed by 6 bases and the J gene end by 3 bases; junction bases not matched to a gene: 7. CDR1 SEHNR and CDR2 FQNEAQ come from the germline V gene (reference sequence). The CDR3 protein is CASRRQGLHTEAFF. The CDR3 nucleotides read TGTGCCAGCAGACGACAGGGCCTCCACACTGAAGCTTTCTTT.

J is TRBJ1-5 and V is TRBV7-2, with D hard to call. The CDR3 is 14 residues long. Trimming took 7 bases from V and 2 from J, leaving 12 bases between them. Looked up from germline, CDR1 is SGHTA and CDR2 is FQGNSA. CDR3 loop: CASTPFGGNQPQHF. The CDR3 DNA follows: TGTGCCAGCACGCCATTCGGTGGCAATCAGCCCCAGCATTTT.